This is a list of T cell receptor beta chains from one sample in a study of a mutant IDH1 vaccine in newly diagnosed glioma. Clones were read by immunoSEQ multiplex PCR, and TCRdb kept only the in-frame ones, dropping some. The table includes about 38,000 clones, 81% detected once. These receptors are not linked to any known antigen. The sample consisted of PBMCs, taken from a glioma patient whose treatment included an IDH1 peptide vaccine. These receptors were taken from a man between 50 and 59 years old with glioma. Both conserved end residues are part of each CDR3. Fields, in order: clone size, V gene, J gene, CDR3 protein. Not all rows give a size; the values are once, few, many and, for expanded clones, a class.

>.|TRBV5-1|TRBJ2-1
CASSHTQGIDYNEQFF
>.|TRBV5-5|TRBJ1-6
CASSLWDTNSPLHF
>.|TRBV5-1|TRBJ1-5
CASRVEGGNQPQHF
>.|TRBV29-1|TRBJ1-1
CSVGGPNTEAFF
>.|TRBV4-2|TRBJ2-3
CASSQEMASDTQYF
>.|TRBV2|TRBJ1-2
CASSASPGANYGYTF
>once|TRBV9|TRBJ2-5
CASSVRRGGRETQYF
>.|TRBV19|TRBJ1-2
CASSPPPSIGGYTF
>.|TRBV28|TRBJ1-1
CASSLVAGIMNTEAFF
>.|TRBV6-6|TRBJ1-2
CASSYRAGPTGYTF
>once|TRBV9|TRBJ2-3
CASSPSGGTYDTQYF
>.|TRBV19|TRBJ2-7
CASSIGTVGSYEQYF
>.|TRBV7-2|TRBJ2-2
CASSEVREAGELFF
>.|TRBV5-1|TRBJ2-5
CASSLGTAQETQYF
>.|TRBV5-1|TRBJ2-7
CASSWGQDYEQYF
>once|TRBV7-9|TRBJ2-1
CASSLRGSKIF
>.|TRBV9|TRBJ1-3
CASSVGPASGNTIYF
>once|TRBV4-1|TRBJ2-6
CASSQGVASGLRANVLTF
>.|TRBV7-9|TRBJ2-5
CASSLGLREGETQYF
>.|TRBV10-3|TRBJ2-7
CAISDSLRRRPYEQYF
>.|TRBV5-1|TRBJ2-7
CASSPGTQSSYEQYF
>.|TRBV7-2|TRBJ1-2
CASSPPTGVHYTF
>.|TRBV4-3|TRBJ2-1
CASSQDFSSGGASYNEQFF
>.|TRBV7-2|TRBJ2-3
CASSSRTGQYF
>.|TRBV11-3|TRBJ2-1
CASSFRSAGSYNEQFF
>.|TRBV5-6|TRBJ1-1
CASSLVGGRKVNTEAFF
>.|TRBV4-2|TRBJ2-3
CASSQGGAGDTQYF
>.|TRBV5-4|TRBJ2-7
CASSEGQAYEQYF
>.|TRBV30|TRBJ1-1
CAWNRGISRTEAFF
>few|TRBV2|TRBJ2-3
CASTIGTGYPGDTQYF
>.|TRBV7-6|TRBJ2-1
CASSFSRVREQFF
>.|TRBV6-5|TRBJ2-7
CASSYSGLAAYEQYF
>.|TRBV4-3|TRBJ2-3
CASSQSPQLGLGIDTQYF
>.|TRBV15|TRBJ1-1
CATSSLRELRTEAFF
>.|TRBV7-9|TRBJ1-5
CASSSGQGNRQPQHF
>.|TRBV6-1|TRBJ1-1
CASSEAGHTNTEAFF
>.|TRBV28|TRBJ2-7
CASNLLAGGHQEQYF
>.|TRBV7-8|TRBJ1-4
CASSSQDLNEKLFF
>.|TRBV9|TRBJ1-2
CASSVRPIANYGYTF
>.|TRBV18|TRBJ1-6
CASSQGVDSPLHF
>.|TRBV7-9|TRBJ1-2
CASSLGSGGTNYGYTF
>.|TRBV14|TRBJ2-1
CASSLSVGGSIVYEQFF
>.|TRBV28|TRBJ1-2
CASSPGLPGYGYTF
>.|TRBV21-1|TRBJ2-4
CASSPRMRGRQGTENIQYF